A selection of T cell receptor beta chains follows, all from one sample in a study of T cell responses to AZD1222 COVID-19 vaccine. Produced via immunoSEQ multiplex PCR; TCRdb's table is partial and in-frame only. The data show about 140,000 clones, with 85% to 95% seen just once and approximately 0.96% held by the top ten. The sample here was peripheral blood, taken on day 0 of MenACWY control vaccination. The receptors come from an adult in good health. Each CDR3 is given with its conserved first and last residue. A D gene is named only where the DNA matches it firmly. The size entry is marked missing in some rows and otherwise reads once, few, many or a size class.

>TRBJ1-1|TRBV7-6|.|.
CASSLEGEGGTEAFF
TGTGCCAGCAGCTTAGAGGGAGAGGGTGGCACTGAAGCTTTCTTT
>TRBJ1-5|TRBV6-6|.|.
CASSSTGYQPQHF
TGTGCCAGCAGCTCCACAGGGTATCAGCCCCAGCATTTT
>TRBJ1-2|TRBV5-4|TRBD1|.
CASSSRLLGQGVVNYGYTF
TGTGCCAGCAGCTCACGGTTATTGGGACAGGGGGTAGTTAACTATGGCTACACCTTC
>TRBJ2-4|TRBV6-2/TRBV6-3|.|.
CASSYFSGSKNIQYF
TGTGCCAGCAGTTACTTCTCGGGCAGCAAAAACATTCAGTACTTC
>TRBJ2-7|TRBV10-3|.|.
CAITRAGTYEQYF
TGTGCCATCACTCGCGCCGGGACCTACGAGCAGTACTTC
>TRBJ2-7|TRBV11-1|.|once
CASRRDTSSYEQYF
TGTGCCAGCCGCCGGGACACATCCTCCTACGAGCAGTACTTC
>TRBJ1-1|TRBV19|.|.
CASSASNTEAFF
TGTGCCAGTAGTGCCTCTAACACTGAAGCTTTCTTT
>TRBJ1-5|TRBV27|.|.
CASSPVLSPNQPQHF
TGTGCCAGCAGTCCCGTATTGTCCCCGAATCAGCCCCAGCATTTT
>TRBJ2-5|TRBV19|.|.
CASSIILMETQYF
TGTGCCAGTAGTATTATTCTGATGGAGACCCAGTACTTC
>TRBJ2-5|TRBV24-1|.|.
CATSDGGRAQETQYF
TGTGCCACCAGTGATGGTGGGAGAGCTCAAGAGACCCAGTACTTC
>TRBJ1-1|TRBV5-4|TRBD1|once
CASSLAGQVTNTEAFF
TGTGCCAGCAGCTTGGCGGGACAGGTAACGAACACTGAAGCTTTCTTT
>TRBJ2-5|TRBV7-2|.|once
CASSIQETQYF
TGTGCCAGCAGCATCCAAGAGACCCAGTACTTC
>TRBJ2-7|TRBV6-1|.|.
CASSDSRITYEQYF
TGTGCCAGCAGTGATTCGCGGATAACCTACGAGCAGTACTTC
>TRBJ1-4|TRBV5-6|.|.
CASRGGSNEKLFF
TGTGCCAGCCGTGGGGGTTCTAATGAAAAACTGTTTTTT
>TRBJ1-5|TRBV27|.|.
CASTMNRDSNQPQHF
TGTGCCAGCACCATGAACAGGGATAGCAATCAGCCCCAGCATTTT
>TRBJ1-5|TRBV6-5|.|.
CASMAGYDQPQHF
TGTGCCAGCATGGCAGGGTACGATCAGCCCCAGCATTTT
>TRBJ2-1|TRBV7-2|TRBD2|.
CASSLLSFGTSGSYNEQFF
TGTGCCAGCAGCTTATTATCGTTTGGGACTAGCGGGAGTTACAATGAGCAGTTCTTC
>TRBJ2-7|TRBV6-5|TRBD2|.
CASRKSTSGTYEQYF
TGTGCCAGCAGAAAATCGACTAGCGGGACATACGAGCAGTACTTC
>TRBJ2-1|TRBV30|TRBD2|.
CAWSSGRDNEQFF
TGTGCCTGGTCTAGCGGGAGAGACAATGAGCAGTTCTTC
>TRBJ1-5|TRBV7-2|.|.
CASSLEAISNQPQHF
TGTGCCAGCAGCTTAGAGGCAATTAGCAATCAGCCCCAGCATTTT
>TRBJ2-7|TRBV3-1/TRBV3-2|.|.
CASSQLRVAASEQYF
TGTGCCAGCAGCCAACTCAGGGTTGCCGCTAGCGAGCAGTACTTC
>TRBJ1-2|TRBV28|.|.
CASSLGQQYGYTF
TGTGCCAGCAGTTTAGGACAACAATATGGCTACACCTTC
>TRBJ1-1|TRBV6-5|TRBD1|.
CASSYRSTGTGTEAFF
TGTGCCAGCAGTTACAGATCAACCGGGACAGGGACTGAAGCTTTCTTT
>TRBJ2-7|TRBV28|.|.
CASSLHIGDYEQYF
TGTGCCAGCAGTTTGCATATTGGTGATTACGAGCAGTACTTC
>TRBJ2-7|TRBV6-5|.|.
CASSYSRVSEQYF
TGTGCCAGCAGTTACTCGCGGGTTTCCGAGCAGTACTTC
>TRBJ1-5|TRBV12-3/TRBV12-4|.|.
CGRPRSNQPQHF
TGTGGGAGACCACGTAGCAATCAGCCCCAGCATTTT
>TRBJ1-1|TRBV6-6|TRBD1|.
CASKDRVLNTEAFF
TGTGCCAGCAAAGACAGGGTCCTGAACACTGAAGCTTTCTTT
>TRBJ1-2|TRBV3-1/TRBV3-2|.|.
CASSQERGFAYGYTF
TGTGCCAGCAGCCAAGAGCGGGGTTTCGCCTATGGCTACACCTTC
>TRBJ2-1|TRBV18|.|.
CASSPLPSSYNEQFF
TGTGCCAGCTCACCACTGCCGAGCTCCTACAATGAGCAGTTCTTC
>TRBJ2-1|TRBV5-1|.|once
CASSLALAVNNEQFF
TGCGCCAGCAGCTTGGCCTTAGCGGTGAACAATGAGCAGTTCTTC
>TRBJ1-2|TRBV7-9|.|.
CASSFGTYGYTF
TGTGCCAGCAGCTTCGGGACTTATGGCTACACCTTC
>TRBJ2-1|TRBV28|.|.
CASTSGGNEQFF
TGTGCCAGCACATCGGGTGGAAATGAGCAGTTCTTC
>TRBJ2-1|TRBV12-3/TRBV12-4|.|.
CASGRGPGEQFF
TGTGCCAGCGGGAGGGGGCCGGGCGAGCAGTTCTTC
>TRBJ2-2|TRBV5-4|TRBD1|.
CASRAGTVNTGELFF
TGTGCCAGCAGGGCCGGGACAGTGAACACCGGGGAGCTGTTTTTT
>TRBJ2-1|TRBV11-2|TRBD2|.
CASSFLPGGEQFF
TGTGCCAGCAGCTTTCTTCCGGGGGGTGAGCAGTTCTTC
>TRBJ2-1|TRBV7-8|TRBD2|.
CASSLVPGTSGEQFF
TGTGCCAGCAGCCTAGTTCCCGGGACTAGCGGTGAGCAGTTCTTC
>TRBJ1-2|TRBV6-5|.|few
CASSGWADNYGYTF
TGTGCCAGCAGCGGCTGGGCGGACAACTATGGCTACACCTTC
>TRBJ1-2|TRBV25-1|TRBD1|.
CASSEGGTGDRHGYTF
TGTGCCAGCAGTGAAGGGGGTACAGGGGATCGGCATGGCTACACCTTC
>TRBJ1-6|TRBV5-1|.|.
CASSLTGNSPLHF
TGCGCCAGCAGCTTAACAGGCAATTCACCCCTCCACTTT
>TRBJ2-2|TRBV7-3|.|.
CASSLNSGYTGELFF
TGTGCCAGCAGCTTAAATTCAGGGTACACCGGGGAGCTGTTTTTT
>TRBJ2-3|TRBV7-2|.|.
CASSLVLLSDTQYF
TGTGCCAGCAGCTTAGTCCTTCTCTCCGATACGCAGTATTTT
>TRBJ1-1|TRBV6-5|.|.
CASSSHWGDLNTEAFF
TGTGCCAGCAGTTCACATTGGGGGGATTTGAACACTGAAGCTTTCTTT
>TRBJ2-7|TRBV29-1|.|.
CSAGSYEQYF
TGCAGCGCTGGATCCTACGAGCAGTACTTC
>TRBJ1-1|TRBV6-5|TRBD1|.
CASQGQRNTEAFF
TGTGCCAGCCAGGGACAGCGGAACACTGAAGCTTTCTTT
>TRBJ2-2|TRBV19|TRBD1|.
CASSKGQDLAGELFF
TGTGCCAGTAGTAAAGGACAGGATCTCGCCGGGGAGCTGTTTTTT
>TRBJ2-3|TRBV19|TRBD2|.
CASSRGLAGVFIDTQYF
TGTGCCAGTAGCCGTGGACTAGCGGGGGTTTTTATCGATACGCAGTATTTT
>TRBJ2-7|TRBV5-6|TRBD1|.
CASSWTGSSYEQYF
TGTGCCAGCAGCTGGACAGGTTCCTCCTACGAGCAGTACTTC
>TRBJ2-7|TRBV2|TRBD1|.
CAILTGTGYNEQYF
TGTGCCATACTCACCGGGACAGGGTATAACGAGCAGTACTTC
>TRBJ2-1|TRBV9|TRBD2|.
CASSVGAGGPHEQFF
TGTGCCAGCAGCGTAGGAGCGGGGGGGCCCCATGAGCAGTTCTTC
>TRBJ2-5|TRBV9|.|.
CASSLGDQETQYF
TGTGCCAGCAGCCTAGGGGATCAAGAGACCCAGTACTTC
>TRBJ2-1|TRBV5-1|TRBD2|.
CASTWVAGGNEQFF
TGCGCCAGCACGTGGGTAGCGGGAGGGAATGAGCAGTTCTTC
>TRBJ1-1|TRBV29-1|.|.
CSVAAAQGDTEAFF
TGCAGCGTTGCCGCGGCACAAGGGGACACTGAAGCTTTCTTT
>TRBJ1-2|TRBV5-6|.|.
CASSRTWGSPNYGYTF
TGTGCCAGCAGCCGGACATGGGGTTCGCCTAACTATGGCTACACCTTC
>TRBJ1-1|TRBV6-5|.|.
CASSYRGARLTEAFF
TGTGCCAGCAGTTACAGGGGAGCAAGGTTAACTGAAGCTTTCTTT
>TRBJ1-2|TRBV6-5|.|.
CASTRSGLNSYGYTF
TGTGCCAGCACCCGATCAGGGCTAAATTCTTATGGCTACACCTTC
>TRBJ2-7|TRBV2|TRBD1|.
CASSVNRGLYEQYF
TGTGCCAGCAGTGTGAACAGGGGGCTGTACGAGCAGTACTTC